Each of the 32 T cell receptor beta chains below was sequenced from the same sample in a study of cytomegalovirus exposure and HLA in healthy donors. Primers for the PCR totalled 60 Vbeta and 13 Jbeta. Assay used: immunoSEQ multiplex PCR; TCRdb lists only in-frame clones, some missing. The sample lists just over 150,000 clones, roughly 80% seen once, with approximately 3% in the top ten. Source material: PBMCs. The receptor set was obtained from a woman between 35 and 50 years old in good health and CMV-seronegative.

The chain couples TRBV2 to TRBJ2-3; 9 bases match TRBD2. J was trimmed by 5 bases and V by 4 bases; bases with no gene match: 10. The CDR3 contains 16 residues. Per the germline V gene, CDR1 is SNHLY and CDR2 is FYNNEI. In nucleotides, the CDR3 is TGTGCCAGCAGTGCCGGAGGGCGGGGGGGCGGAGATACGCAGTATTTT. It yields the protein CASSAGGRGGGDTQYF.

Here the CDR3 DNA reads TGCGCCAGCAGCTTGGTTGCGGGGGGGCGGTTTACAGATACGCAGTATTTT. As protein: CASSLVAGGRFTDTQYF. J is TRBJ2-3 and V is TRBV5-1; 9 nucleotides align to TRBD2. With V trimmed by 0 bases and J by 3 bases, 8 bases remained unmatched. The V gene's germline CDR1 is SGHRS and CDR2 YFSETQ. The CDR3 length is 17 residues. The complete variable domain, with remaining parts taken from reference TRBV5-1 and TRBJ2-3, reads KAGVTQTPRYLIKTRGQQVTLSCSPISGHRSVSWYQQTPGQGLQFLFEYFSETQRNKGNFPGRFSGRQFSNSRSEMNVSTLELGDSALYLCASSLVAGGRFTDTQYFGPGTRLTVL.

V and J are TRBV4-1 and TRBJ1-4; 8 nucleotides match TRBD1. V lost 4 bases, J lost 8 bases, and 6 bases stayed unmatched. The CDR3 extends over 14 amino acids. Germline V gene sequence: CDR1 MGHRA, CDR2 YSYEKL. The CDR3 sequence: CASSLGQGGEKLFF. As DNA, the CDR3 is TGCGCCAGCAGCCTAGGACAGGGCGGAGAAAAACTGTTTTTT.

A few counts support this clone. The V call is TRBV4-2, the J call TRBJ1-1; D is undetermined. V was shortened by 4 bases and J by 8 bases, with 14 bases between the two germline ends. Per germline, CDR1 LGHNA and CDR2 YNFKEQ. The CDR3 is made up of 13 amino acids. CDR3 protein: CASSPEPLREAFF. For the CDR3, the DNA is TGTGCCAGCAGCCCGGAACCTCTGAGGGAAGCTTTCTTT.

The chain recombines TRBV5-1 with TRBJ2-7, with D possibly TRBD2 on 7 matching bases. Trimming stripped 1 base from V and 0 bases from J, with 11 bases between. The V gene's germline CDR1 is SGHRS and CDR2 YFSETQ. The CDR3 has 15 residues. The CDR3 sequence: CASSLSAGASYEQYF. The CDR3 nucleotides are TGCGCCAGCAGCTTGTCGGCGGGGGCCTCCTACGAGCAGTACTTC.

J is TRBJ1-3 and V is TRBV5-1; D unclear. Germline values: CDR1 SGHRS, CDR2 YFSETQ. Between the trimmed V and J ends, which lost 1 base and 0 bases, there was a span of 14 bases. The CDR3 loop spans 17 amino acids. As DNA, the CDR3 is TGCGCCAGCAGCTTGTACGGGTCTGAACTCTCTGGAAACACCATATATTTT. This gives the protein CASSLYGSELSGNTIYF.

The chain employs TRBV21-1 and TRBJ2-2; the table's TRBD1 call for D was not verified on the DNA. TRBV21-1 counts as a pseudogene. The CDR3 runs 18 residues. CDR3 in amino acids: CASSPRPGQGVNTGELFF. The CDR3 DNA follows: TGTGCCAGCAGTCCCAGACCGGGACAGGGTGTGAACACCGGGGAGCTGTTTTTT.

The V and J genes are TRBV14 and TRBJ2-3; TRBD2 matches 8 bases. Germline CDR1 and CDR2: SGHDN and FVKESK. J gave up 9 bases and V 4 bases, and 6 bases lay outside the gene matches. The CDR3 sequence is 13 residues long. The CDR3 is CASSPVRLATQYF. CDR3 nucleotides: TGTGCCAGCAGCCCAGTCCGACTAGCGACGCAGTATTTT.

The chain employs TRBV18 and TRBJ1-1; weak D call: TRBD1 (6 bases). Trimming shortened V by 3 bases and J by 2 bases, and 10 bases separated the two germline ends. The germline V gene encodes CDR1 KGHSH and CDR2 LQKENI. The CDR3 consists of 14 residues. The CDR3 reads CASSPRTDNTEAFF. CDR3 sequence (DNA): TGTGCCAGCTCACCGAGGACAGACAACACTGAAGCTTTCTTT.

This clone has only a few counts. The chain links TRBV6-1 to TRBJ1-1, with D perhaps matching TRBD1 (5 bases). The CDR3 runs to 15 residues. CDR1 is MNHNS, CDR2 SASEGT, per germline. V gave up 2 bases and J gave up 0 bases, with 10 bases separating them. The CDR3 is CASSEYRRMNTEAFF. DNA of the CDR3: TGTGCCAGCAGTGAATACAGGAGAATGAACACTGAAGCTTTCTTT.

This chain connects TRBV4-2 to TRBJ2-1; TRBD1 matches 8 bases. J was trimmed by 2 bases and V by 1 base; bases with no gene match: 4. CDR3 size: 16 residues. From germline, CDR1 is LGHNA and CDR2 YNFKEQ. CDR3 sequence reads: CASSQGTGRTYNEQFF. CDR3 bases: TGTGCCAGCAGCCAAGGGACAGGGAGAACCTACAATGAGCAGTTCTTC.

This chain joins TRBV5-1 and TRBJ2-3; TRBD1 might be the D (5 bases). Germline V gives CDR1 SGHRS, CDR2 YFSETQ. This CDR3 has 14 amino acids. Trimming stripped 5 bases from V and 2 bases from J, with 12 bases between. CDR3 amino acids: CASRPDSYTDTQYF. The CDR3 nucleotides are TGCGCCAGCAGGCCAGACAGTTACACAGATACGCAGTATTTT.

This clone was observed a few times. The chain combines TRBV5-1 with TRBJ1-4; TRBD1 matches 8 bases. This CDR3 comprises 15 residues. Per the germline V gene, CDR1 is SGHRS and CDR2 is YFSETQ. The V segment lost 4 bases and the J segment 8 bases; nucleotides outside the gene matches: 10. CDR3: CASSPKTGGGEKLFF. The CDR3 DNA reads TGCGCCAGCAGCCCAAAAACAGGGGGAGGCGAAAAACTGTTTTTT.

The chain recombines TRBV27 with TRBJ1-4, with 7 bases that match TRBD1. Germline V gene sequence: CDR1 MNHEY, CDR2 SMNVEV (reference sequence). The CDR3 totals 15 residues. Unmatched junction bases numbered 9, after V lost 4 bases and J lost 7 bases. The DNA for the CDR3 is TGTGCCAGCAGTTGGGGCCCGGGACAGTCTGAAAAACTGTTTTTT. Its translation is CASSWGPGQSEKLFF.

The CDR3 region has the DNA TGTGCCAGCAGCTTGGTCTCAGGCACAGATACGCAGTATTTT. It is translated as CASSLVSGTDTQYF. This rearrangement joins TRBV5-4 to TRBJ2-3; no clear D gene. Germline CDR1 is SGHNT and CDR2 is YYREEE (reference sequence). The CDR3 is made up of 14 amino acids. V lost 0 bases and J 1 base, leaving 6 bases between the germline ends.

V gene TRBV7-9 combines with J gene TRBJ1-2; TRBD1 aligns across 10 bases. This CDR3 is 14 amino acids long. Germline V gene sequence: CDR1 SEHNR, CDR2 FQNEAQ (reference sequence). Trimming removed 6 bases from V and 2 bases from J; junction bases left unmatched: 3. The CDR3 reads CASSRTGGNYGYTF. The CDR3 nucleotides read TGTGCCAGCAGTAGGACAGGGGGGAACTATGGCTACACCTTC.

The CDR3 nucleotides read TGTGCCAGCAGTGACAGTAGCGGGGATTACAATGAGCAGTTCTTC. As protein: CASSDSSGDYNEQFF. The chain recombines TRBV6-1 with TRBJ2-1; 8 bases match TRBD2. CDR1 and CDR2 from the germline V gene are MNHNS and SASEGT. J gave up 4 bases and V 3 bases, and 5 bases lay outside the gene matches. The CDR3 totals 15 residues.

This chain connects TRBV14 to TRBJ2-1; 9 nucleotides agree with TRBD1. The ends lost 4 bases at V and 4 bases at J; junction bases unmatched: 8. This CDR3 spans 16 amino acids. In germline, CDR1 is SGHDN, CDR2 FVKESK. Here the CDR3 DNA reads TGTGCCAGCAGCCGAAGGGACAGGGTGGGATACAATGAGCAGTTCTTC. This gives the protein CASSRRDRVGYNEQFF.

The chain has TRBV6-1 and TRBJ2-3, with 9 positions matching TRBD2. Germline V gene data show CDR1 as MNHNS and CDR2 as SASEGT. The CDR3 is made up of 17 amino acids. Trimming took 1 base from V and 6 from J; bases not matched to a gene: 11. The CDR3 here is CASSEGVLRGGHDTQYF. The CDR3 region has the DNA TGTGCCAGCAGTGAAGGTGTACTGCGGGGGGGCCATGATACGCAGTATTTT.

This rearrangement joins TRBV5-1 to TRBJ1-2, with 8 bases lining up with TRBD1. The CDR3 is 14 residues long. The ends lost 4 bases at V and 3 bases at J; junction bases unmatched: 5. Germline CDR1 reads SGHRS; CDR2 reads YFSETQ. In DNA form, the CDR3 reads TGCGCCAGCAGCGCCCAGGGGGCTGACTATGGCTACACCTTC. This gives the protein CASSAQGADYGYTF.

The chain carries TRBV29-1 and TRBJ1-2; no clear D gene. Deletions cut 4 bases from V and 8 bases from J, with 5 bases between. The CDR3 is 9 residues long. Looked up from germline, CDR1 is SQVTM and CDR2 is ANQGSEA. The CDR3 DNA reads as TGCAGCGTTGGGAGGGGCTACACCTTC. Translating gives CSVGRGYTF.

The chain carries TRBV27 and TRBJ2-7; TRBD1 is a possible D gene (6 bases). Per germline, CDR1 MNHEY and CDR2 SMNVEV (reference sequence). This CDR3 spans 14 amino acids. With 6 bases removed from V and 5 bases from J, the gap between germline ends came to 17 bases. CDR3 in amino acids: CASSRYRDINEQYF. For the CDR3, the DNA is TGTGCCAGCAGCAGATATCGGGACATCAACGAGCAGTACTTC.

The V gene is TRBV4-2, the J gene TRBJ2-6; weak D call: TRBD1 (7 bases). The germline V gene encodes CDR1 LGHNA and CDR2 YNFKEQ. V was cut by 4 bases and J by 3 bases, with 22 bases left in between. This CDR3 has 19 residues. This chain's CDR3 is CASSPYFRGTVGGANVLTF. The CDR3 region has the DNA TGTGCCAGCAGCCCGTACTTCCGCGGGACAGTCGGTGGGGCCAACGTCCTGACTTTC.

The J gene is TRBJ2-5, the V gene TRBV7-6; 11 nucleotides align to TRBD2. The J call may be faulty, since TRBJ2-7 better matches the DNA end. CDR1 is SGHVS and CDR2 is FNYEAQ in the germline V gene. This CDR3 has 18 residues. CDR3 DNA: TGTGCCAGCAGCCCCCGGCCCCCCACTAGCGGGGGAACCTACGAGCAGTACTTC. Translated, it gives CASSPRPPTSGGTYEQYF.

The chain recombines TRBV27 with TRBJ1-2; possible D gene TRBD1, 6 bases. There are 13 residues in the CDR3. Trimming pared 0 bases from V and 7 bases from J, leaving 9 bases between. CDR1 is MNHEY and CDR2 is SMNVEV in the germline V gene (reference sequence). As DNA, the CDR3 is TGTGCCAGCAGTTTATCCCAGGGGTTTGGCTACACCTTC. It translates to CASSLSQGFGYTF.

The gene calls are TRBV5-1 and TRBJ2-2; TRBD2 aligns across 12 bases. The CDR3 consists of 18 residues. With V trimmed by 2 bases and J by 5 bases, 10 bases remained unmatched. Per the germline V gene, CDR1 is SGHRS and CDR2 is YFSETQ. Here the CDR3 DNA reads TGCGCCAGCAGCTTCGGGTCTAGCGGGGGGGCCCGGACCGGGGAGCTGTTTTTT. Protein: CASSFGSSGGARTGELFF.

This CDR3 is CASSIQTGSNQPQHF. The DNA for the CDR3 is TGTGCCAGCAGCATTCAGACAGGGAGCAATCAGCCCCAGCATTTT. The chain uses TRBV5-5 and TRBJ1-5; 7 bases agree with TRBD1. The CDR3 has 15 residues. Germline lookup yields CDR1 SGHKS and CDR2 YYEKEE (reference sequence). J lost 1 base, V lost 4 bases, and 5 bases had no gene match. Looking up the rest from reference TRBV5-5 and TRBJ1-5 gives the full variable domain: DAGVTQSPTHLIKTRGQQVTLRCSPISGHKSVSWYQQVLGQGPQFIFQYYEKEERGRGNFPDRFSARQFPNYSSELNVNALLLGDSALYLCASSIQTGSNQPQHFGDGTRLSIL.

The CDR3 bases are TGTGCCAGCTCTGGGATGGACAGGGGAGGCGAGCAGTTCTTC. Amino acids: CASSGMDRGGEQFF. The chain couples TRBV18 to TRBJ2-1; TRBD1 agrees at 9 bases. The CDR3 length is 14 residues. Per germline, CDR1 KGHSH and CDR2 LQKENI. Germline trimming cut 6 bases from V and 10 bases from J; bases unmatched to any gene: 10.

This clone was detected a few times. The chain combines TRBV5-4 with TRBJ1-2; 7 nucleotides agree with TRBD1. Germline V lookup: CDR1 SGHNT, CDR2 YYREEE (reference sequence). The CDR3 consists of 12 residues. V gave up 5 bases and J gave up 4 bases; unmatched junction bases: 2. CDR3 residues: CASRPGGYGYTF. CDR3 DNA: TGTGCCAGCAGACCAGGGGGCTATGGCTACACCTTC.

CDR3 protein: CASSLMRIYGYTF. CDR3 DNA sequence: TGTGCCAGCAGCTTGATGCGGATCTATGGCTACACCTTC. The gene calls are TRBV5-8 and TRBJ1-2, with D unclear. V lost 1 base and J 4 bases, leaving 8 bases between the germline ends. Germline-derived CDR1 and CDR2 are SGHTS and YDEGEE. The CDR3 length is 13 residues.

About this clone itself: One end of the junction varies from germline; a read error may be responsible. The chain couples TRBV29-1 to TRBJ1-4; TRBD1 matches 7 bases. Per germline, CDR1 SQVTM and CDR2 ANQGSEA. The CDR3 is 13 amino acids. For the CDR3, the DNA is TGCAGCGTCGAAGAGACAGGGAAGGAAAAACTGTTTTTT. This codes for CSVEETGKEKLFF.

The J gene is TRBJ1-1, the V gene TRBV29-1; no definite D call. CDR1 and CDR2 (germline): SQVTM, ANQGSEA. The V gene lost 7 bases and the J gene lost 2 bases, with 8 bases spanning the gap. The CDR3 spans 11 residues. Here the CDR3 DNA reads TGCAGCGCCCGAGAAAACACTGAAGCTTTCTTT. Protein product: CSARENTEAFF.